This T cell receptor beta chain emerged from a study of blood T cell repertoires in COVID-19. Study at large: There were acute and convalescent COVID-19 samples, and they came from the United States, Italy and Spain.

In terms of age and location, participants ranged from roughly 18 to 89 years and lived in approximately 24 US areas. The authors' processing: Cell counts per sample came from amplifying reference gene primers. The repertoire was sequenced with immunoSEQ multiplex PCR; TCRdb's copy has only in-frame clones and lacks some. Clone size and the V and J calls come from that table; the DNA yielded D and trimming. The sample has some 300,000 clones, roughly 86% seen once; the top ten hold roughly a tenth. This clone was observed once. Germline loops: CDR1 MDHEN, CDR2 SYDVKM. The CDR3 extends over 16 amino acids. J gave up 1 base and V 5 bases, and 8 bases lay outside the gene matches.

The gene calls are TRBV28 and TRBJ2-3; 8 bases align to TRBD2. Sequencing used PBMCs or T cells enriched from blood (not recorded which). The TCR sequence derives from a woman between 25 and 40 years old who had recovered from COVID-19. The CDR3: CASSRLGLAGTDTQYF. CDR3 nucleotides: TGTGCCAGCAGTCGTCTCGGACTAGCTGGCACAGATACGCAGTATTTT.